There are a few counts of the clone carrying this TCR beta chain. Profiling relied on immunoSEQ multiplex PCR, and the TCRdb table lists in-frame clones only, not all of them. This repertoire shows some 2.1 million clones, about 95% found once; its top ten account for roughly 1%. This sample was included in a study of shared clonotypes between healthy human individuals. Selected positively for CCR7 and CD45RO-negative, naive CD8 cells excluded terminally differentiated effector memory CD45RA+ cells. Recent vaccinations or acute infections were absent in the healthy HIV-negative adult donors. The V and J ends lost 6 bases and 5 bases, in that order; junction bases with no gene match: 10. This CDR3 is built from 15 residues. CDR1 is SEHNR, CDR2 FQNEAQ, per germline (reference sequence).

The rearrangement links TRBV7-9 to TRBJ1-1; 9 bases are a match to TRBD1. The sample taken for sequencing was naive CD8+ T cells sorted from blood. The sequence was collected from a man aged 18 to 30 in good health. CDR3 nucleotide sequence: TGTGCCAGCAGACCTTACAGGGGGCAAGAGACTGAAGCTTTCTTT. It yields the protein CASRPYRGQETEAFF.